This section outlines one T cell receptor beta chain sequence together with its context. Its antigen is currently unknown. Samples were taken several times over chemoradiotherapy. The data were obtained in a study of chemoradiotherapy in HPV16-positive cancers. General study findings and limits: Only a couple of HPV16-positive patients supplied the functional HPV-specificity definition. Candidate HPV-specific clones and E7-related TCR motifs grew in tumor during treatment. In HPV16-positive patients, HPV-responsive T-cell expansion tracked better recurrence-free survival.

The CDR3 has 14 amino acids. Germline values: CDR1 SGHVS, CDR2 FNYEAQ. Trimming at V came to 5 bases and at J to 0 bases, leaving 4 bases not matched to a gene. Sequencing used immunoSEQ multiplex PCR; TCRdb keeps in-frame clones, though not all of them. The sample has some 9,600 clones; around 88% are singletons. The chain employs TRBV7-6 and TRBJ2-7; TRBD1 matches at 7 bases. This receptor was taken from a human donor with HPV-associated anogenital cancer. This material consisted of blood, taken from a patient who underwent chemoradiotherapy. The CDR3 DNA reads TGTGCCAGCAGCCGAGGGACAGCCTCCTACGAGCAGTACTTC. It is translated as CASSRGTASYEQYF.